This is a list of T cell receptor beta chains from one sample in a study of blood T cell repertoires in COVID-19. The assay was immunoSEQ multiplex PCR, and TCRdb's table has in-frame clones only and misses some. The profile covers some 250,000 clones, with 80% to 90% appearing a single time and around 2% taken by the ten largest. Sequencing used PBMCs or T cells enriched from blood (not recorded which). All receptors come from a woman in her forties or fifties who had recovered from COVID-19. Each CDR3 is given with its conserved first and last residue. The D gene is left open where the match is weak. Clone size is given for some rows only: seen once, a few or many times, or a class if the clone is expanded.

v_gene,d_gene,abundance,j_gene,CDR3aa,CDR3nt
TRBV2,-,-,TRBJ1-4,CASSGQTNNEKLFF,TGTGCCAGCAGTGGACAGACGAATAATGAAAAACTGTTTTTT
TRBV1,-,-,TRBJ1-5,CTRLGLGINQPQHF,TGCACCAGATTGGGACTGGGGATTAATCAGCCCCAGCATTTT
TRBV2,-,-,TRBJ1-2,CASSFRSRDGYTF,TGTGCCAGCTCCTTTAGGAGTCGTGATGGCTACACCTTC
TRBV10-3,-,-,TRBJ1-1,CAISEYGGGLNTEAFF,TGTGCCATCAGTGAGTACGGGGGAGGGTTGAACACTGAAGCTTTCTTT
TRBV7-9,TRBD1,-,TRBJ2-7,CASSPRDRGEQYF,TGTGCCAGCAGCCCCCGGGACAGGGGCGAGCAGTACTTC
TRBV6-5,TRBD1,-,TRBJ2-7,CASSSTGRYEQYF,TGTGCCAGCTCGTCGACAGGGCGGTACGAGCAGTACTTC
TRBV6-2/TRBV6-3,-,-,TRBJ1-2,CASSISVGYTF,TGTGCCAGCAGCATTTCCGTGGGCTACACCTTC
TRBV3-1/TRBV3-2,TRBD2,-,TRBJ2-7,CASSQVGSSGTYEQYF,TGTGCCAGCAGCCAAGTTGGGTCTAGCGGTACCTACGAGCAGTACTTC
TRBV6-1,-,-,TRBJ2-1,CASSADRGPSGSYNEQFF,TGTGCCAGCAGTGCCGACAGGGGCCCTAGCGGCTCCTACAATGAGCAGTTCTTC
TRBV14,TRBD2,-,TRBJ2-3,CASSQLSGGRTDTQYF,TGTGCCAGCTCCCAACTAAGCGGGGGACGCACAGATACGCAGTATTTT
TRBV28,TRBD1,-,TRBJ2-7,CASSLFGTGQPYEQYF,TGTGCCAGCAGTTTATTCGGGACAGGGCAACCCTACGAGCAGTACTTC
TRBV19,-,-,TRBJ1-5,CASSILGGALSNQPQHF,TGTGCCAGTAGTATTCTTGGGGGCGCGCTTAGCAATCAGCCCCAGCATTTT
TRBV10-3,-,few,TRBJ1-1,CAISPGIGDTEAFF,TGTGCCATCTCACCGGGAATTGGGGACACTGAAGCTTTCTTT
TRBV11-2,TRBD1,-,TRBJ1-1,CASSLGRPGQGARNTEAFF,TGTGCCAGCAGCTTAGGCCGCCCGGGACAGGGGGCGCGGAACACTGAAGCTTTCTTT
TRBV5-6,TRBD2,-,TRBJ2-2,CASSGVGRGRSRELFF,TGTGCCAGCAGCGGGGTCGGTCGCGGGAGATCCAGGGAGCTGTTTTTT
TRBV19,-,-,TRBJ2-7,CASSLGWRNEQYF,TGTGCCAGTAGCCTGGGGTGGAGGAACGAGCAGTACTTC
TRBV12-3/TRBV12-4,-,-,TRBJ1-2,CASSARGDYGYTF,TGTGCCAGCAGCGCCAGGGGAGACTATGGCTACACCTTC
TRBV5-1,TRBD2,-,TRBJ2-3,CASRVAGSTDTQYF,TGCGCCAGCCGAGTAGCGGGAAGCACAGATACGCAGTATTTT
TRBV30,TRBD1,-,TRBJ1-2,CAWSAQGANYGYTF,TGTGCCTGGAGCGCCCAGGGGGCTAACTATGGCTACACCTTC
TRBV28,TRBD2,-,TRBJ2-3,CASSTRLAGGDTDTQYF,TGTGCCAGCAGTACAAGACTAGCGGGAGGAGATACAGATACGCAGTATTTT
TRBV2,TRBD2,-,TRBJ2-1,CASNGLAGGTYNEQFF,TGTGCCAGCAATGGTTTGGCGGGAGGTACTTACAATGAGCAGTTCTTC
TRBV2,TRBD1,-,TRBJ1-3,CASIAGQGLTGNTIYF,TGTGCCAGCATTGCGGGACAGGGATTAACTGGAAACACCATATATTTT
TRBV28,TRBD1,-,TRBJ1-6,CATQGGQASAPLHF,TGTGCCACCCAAGGCGGACAGGCCTCTGCACCCCTCCACTTT
TRBV5-1,-,-,TRBJ2-4,CASSRTQAKNIQYF,TGCGCCAGCAGCCGGACACAAGCCAAAAACATTCAGTACTTC
TRBV5-6,-,-,TRBJ1-6,CASSRLGVTNSPLHF,TGTGCCAGCAGCCGGCTGGGAGTAACGAATTCACCCCTCCACTTT
TRBV19,TRBD1,-,TRBJ1-4,CASSTQGQHNEKLFF,TGTGCCAGTAGTACGCAGGGACAGCATAATGAAAAACTGTTTTTT
TRBV2,-,-,TRBJ2-2,CASNAGTLTGELFF,TGTGCCAGCAACGCCGGGACTTTGACCGGGGAGCTGTTTTTT
TRBV5-1,TRBD2,-,TRBJ2-1,CASRLGLAGNEQFF,TGCGCCAGCAGACTGGGACTAGCCGGCAATGAGCAGTTCTTC
TRBV19,TRBD1,-,TRBJ1-2,CASSIRTGGRDYGYTF,TGTGCCAGTAGTATCCGGACAGGGGGCAGGGACTATGGCTACACCTTC
TRBV12-3/TRBV12-4,-,-,TRBJ2-5,CASSFDMSETQYF,TGTGCCAGCAGTTTCGACATGAGCGAGACCCAGTACTTC
TRBV11-2,-,-,TRBJ2-7,CASSLEGSRIYEQYF,TGTGCCAGCAGCTTAGAAGGTAGCCGGATCTACGAGCAGTACTTC
TRBV28,TRBD1,-,TRBJ1-2,CASSLSGGGNYGYTF,TGTGCCAGCAGTCTTTCAGGGGGTGGTAACTATGGCTACACCTTC
TRBV21-1,-,-,TRBJ1-2,CASSKGFGNYGYTF,TGTGCCAGCAGCAAAGGATTCGGTAACTATGGCTACACCTTC
TRBV11-2,TRBD1,-,TRBJ2-7,CASSPRTGLEEQYF,TGTGCCAGCAGCCCACGGACAGGTTTGGAAGAGCAGTACTTC
TRBV11-1,-,-,TRBJ2-7,CASRKQGPLSYEQYF,TGTGCCAGCCGTAAACAGGGCCCGCTATCCTACGAGCAGTACTTC
TRBV9,TRBD2,-,TRBJ2-1,CASSVGTSGRVGEQFF,TGTGCCAGCAGCGTAGGGACTAGCGGGAGGGTTGGTGAGCAGTTCTTC
TRBV5-1,TRBD2,-,TRBJ2-1,CASRGTSGMDEQFF,TGCGCCAGCAGGGGGACTAGCGGCATGGATGAGCAGTTCTTC
TRBV2,TRBD2,-,TRBJ2-7,CASSMGLAASYEQYF,TGTGCCAGCAGTATGGGACTAGCGGCATCCTACGAGCAGTACTTC
TRBV19,TRBD2,-,TRBJ2-1,CASSRGAGGMYNEQFF,TGTGCCAGTAGTAGAGGGGCGGGAGGCATGTACAATGAGCAGTTCTTC
TRBV18,-,-,TRBJ1-1,CASSMGQDTEAFF,TGTGCCAGCTCGATGGGCCAGGACACTGAAGCTTTCTTT